These 2 T cell receptor beta chains were all obtained from the same sample, sequenced in a study of blood T cell repertoires in COVID-19. Produced via immunoSEQ multiplex PCR; TCRdb's table is partial and in-frame only. The table has 300,000 to 350,000 clones, roughly 86% seen once; the top ten hold around 9.3%. Sequenced sample: PBMCs or T cells enriched from blood (not recorded which). Source of these receptors: a woman younger than 30 who had recovered from COVID-19.

The rearrangement uses TRBV6-5 and TRBJ1-1; D ambiguous. The V end lost 6 bases, the J end lost 4 bases, and 6 bases lay between the germline ends. The CDR3 runs to 11 residues. Per germline, CDR1 MNHEY and CDR2 SVGAGI. The CDR3 DNA follows: TGTGCCAGCAGCAGTGGCACTGAAGCTTTCTTT. It specifies CASSSGTEAFF.

The V gene is TRBV7-9, the J gene TRBJ2-1, with D possibly matching TRBD2 (7 bases). CDR1 SEHNR and CDR2 FQNEAQ come from the germline V gene (reference sequence). CDR3 size: 15 residues. Trimming shortened V by 5 bases and J by 2 bases, and 13 bases separated the two germline ends. CDR3 amino acids: CASSGEGGTYNEQFF. The DNA of the CDR3 is TGTGCCAGCAGCGGGGAGGGGGGCACCTACAATGAGCAGTTCTTC.